This TCR beta chain was recovered during a study of blood T cell repertoires in COVID-19. The table came from immunoSEQ multiplex PCR; TCRdb's copy has only in-frame clones and leaves some out. The data show fewer than 350,000 clones, approximately 86% seen once. Germline V gives CDR1 SGHNT, CDR2 YYREEE (reference sequence). The germline V and J ends were trimmed by 0 bases and 4 bases, with 11 bases remaining between them. CDR3 length: 15 residues. The chain carries TRBV5-4 and TRBJ1-5; D is possibly TRBD1 (5 bases). This TCR was sampled from a woman in her sixties or seventies with COVID-19, enrolled during active disease. Sequences were obtained from peripheral blood. The CDR3 bases are TGTGCCAGCAGCTTGGGGGGCAGTGATAATCAGCCCCAGCATTTT. It specifies CASSLGGSDNQPQHF.